This TCR beta chain was retrieved from a study of Ad26.COV2.S vaccination and SARS-CoV-2 variants. Looking at the study overall: By the intramuscular route, Ad26.COV2.S was given once, or twice 56 days apart.

The treatment is: roughly 20 received Ad26.COV2.S at low or high dose, single or two shots; 5 received placebo; per-sample allocation not given. At day 63 after the first vaccine or placebo injection, samples were drawn. The sample holds one count of this clone. Its antigen is not known. Profiling relied on immunoSEQ multiplex PCR, and the TCRdb table lists in-frame clones only, not all of them. The sample consists of about 400,000 clones, about 91% of them appearing once. This CDR3 region has 19 residues. V shed 0 bases and J shed 0 bases, with 19 bases lying between them. Germline V gives CDR1 SGHRS, CDR2 YFSETQ. Study-level findings and limits: Vaccine recipients posted higher spike-specific TCR breadth than their placebo counterparts. Reportedly, spike-specific CD8+ and CD4+ T cell responses achieved substantial breadth once vaccination had taken place.

The chain joins TRBV5-1 to TRBJ2-1; tentative D call: TRBD2 (5 bases). Sample: peripheral blood, taken in a trial of Ad26.COV2.S vaccine versus placebo. The TCR originated in a person aged 18-65 years who received the Ad26.COV2.S COVID-19 vaccine or a placebo. The CDR3 here is CASSLAGGISRGSYNEQFF. As DNA, the CDR3 is TGCGCCAGCAGCTTGGCCGGAGGTATATCGCGTGGCTCCTACAATGAGCAGTTCTTC.